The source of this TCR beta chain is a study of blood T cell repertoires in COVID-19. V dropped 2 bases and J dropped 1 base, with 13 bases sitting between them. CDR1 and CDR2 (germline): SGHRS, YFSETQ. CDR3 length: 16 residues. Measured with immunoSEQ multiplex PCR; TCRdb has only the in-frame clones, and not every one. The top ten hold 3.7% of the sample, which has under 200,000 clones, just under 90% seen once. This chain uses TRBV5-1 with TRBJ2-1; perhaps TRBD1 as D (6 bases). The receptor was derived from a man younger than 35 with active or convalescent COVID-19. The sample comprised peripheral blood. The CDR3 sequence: CASSLEAGQSYNEQFF. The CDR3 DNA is TGCGCCAGCAGCTTAGAGGCCGGACAGTCCTACAATGAGCAGTTCTTC.